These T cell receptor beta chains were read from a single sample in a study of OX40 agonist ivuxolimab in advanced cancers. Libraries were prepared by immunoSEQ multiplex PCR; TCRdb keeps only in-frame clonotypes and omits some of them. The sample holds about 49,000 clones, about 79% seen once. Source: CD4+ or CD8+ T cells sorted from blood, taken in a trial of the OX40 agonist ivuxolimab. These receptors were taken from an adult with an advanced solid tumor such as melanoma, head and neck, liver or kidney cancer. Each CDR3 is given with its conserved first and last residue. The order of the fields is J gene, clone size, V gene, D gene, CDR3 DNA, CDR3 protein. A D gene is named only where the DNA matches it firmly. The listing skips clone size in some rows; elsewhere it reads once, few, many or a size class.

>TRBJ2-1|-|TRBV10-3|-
TGTGCCATCAAAGGACAGGGAGGGAATGAGCAGTTCTTC
CAIKGQGGNEQFF
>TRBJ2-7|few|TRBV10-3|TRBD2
TGTGCCATCAGTGAGTCTAGTCTTCGAGCGGGGTCCTACGAGCAGTACTTC
CAISESSLRAGSYEQYF
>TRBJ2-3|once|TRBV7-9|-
TGTGCCAGCAGCCCGGTCATCCGAGGGGATACGCAGTATTTT
CASSPVIRGDTQYF
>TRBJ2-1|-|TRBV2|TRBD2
TGTGCCAGCAGTGAAGCGACCCGACTAGCGGGAGTTTACAATGAGCAGTTCTTC
CASSEATRLAGVYNEQFF
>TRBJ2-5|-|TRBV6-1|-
TGTGCCAGCAGTACAAGGACGGGACAAGAGACCCAGTACTTC
CASSTRTGQETQYF
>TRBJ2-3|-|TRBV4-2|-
TGTGCCAGCAGCCAAGAACTCGCGGGGCCAGATACGCAGTATTTT
CASSQELAGPDTQYF
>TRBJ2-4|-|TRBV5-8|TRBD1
TGTGCCAGCAGCTTGCGAGACAGGGGTCCCCAAAACATTCAGTACTTC
CASSLRDRGPQNIQYF
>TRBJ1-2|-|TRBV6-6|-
TGTGCCAGCAGTTATAATCCGGGCAACTATGGCTACACCTTC
CASSYNPGNYGYTF
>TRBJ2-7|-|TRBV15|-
TGTGCCACCAGCTTGGGGGGAGAGTCCTACGAGCAGTACTTC
CATSLGGESYEQYF
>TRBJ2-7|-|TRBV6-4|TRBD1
TGTGCCACCGGCGAGGACAGGGGATACGAGCAGTACTTC
CATGEDRGYEQYF
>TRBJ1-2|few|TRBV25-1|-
TGTGCCAGCAGTGAATTTCGGGGAAACTATGGCTACACCTTC
CASSEFRGNYGYTF
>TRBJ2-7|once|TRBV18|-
TGTGCCAGCTCATCTTCCCCGGACGTCTCCTACGAGCAGTACTTC
CASSSSPDVSYEQYF
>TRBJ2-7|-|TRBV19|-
TGTGCCAGTAATCGAGGAACTAGTGAGGACGAGCAGTACTTC
CASNRGTSEDEQYF
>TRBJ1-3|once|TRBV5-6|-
TGTGCCAGCAGCGAAGACAGGTGGGGCTCTGGAAACACCATATATTTT
CASSEDRWGSGNTIYF
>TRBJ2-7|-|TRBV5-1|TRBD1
TGCGCCAGCACCCGGGACAGGGCCTACGAGCAGTACTTC
CASTRDRAYEQYF
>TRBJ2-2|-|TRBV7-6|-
TGTGCCAGCAGCTTATACGGCCCGGGCTCCGGGGAGCTGTTTTTT
CASSLYGPGSGELFF
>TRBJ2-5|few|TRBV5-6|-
TGTGCCAGCAAGGGGAAGGACAGTCCGGGGGAGACCCAGTACTTC
CASKGKDSPGETQYF
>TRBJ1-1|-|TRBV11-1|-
TGTGCCAGCAGCTTACTGGGAATGAACACTGAAGCTTTCTTT
CASSLLGMNTEAFF
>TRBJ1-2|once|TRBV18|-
TGTGCCAGCTCACCTGGGAGGGCGTCGGGCTACACCTTC
CASSPGRASGYTF
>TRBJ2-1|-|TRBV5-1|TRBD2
TGCGCCAGCAGCTTGGCCCCTCTAGCGGGAGGGAACAATGAGCAGTTCTTC
CASSLAPLAGGNNEQFF
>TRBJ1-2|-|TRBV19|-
TGTGCCAGTAGGACGAGGGGGATCTATGGCTACACCTTC
CASRTRGIYGYTF
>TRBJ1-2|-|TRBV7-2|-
TGTGCCAGCAGCTTGGACCCGGAGCCTAACTATGGCTACACCTTC
CASSLDPEPNYGYTF